This paragraph reports one T cell receptor (beta chain). This clone has only one observation. This receptor's antigen is unknown. No qualities accompany the bases; no much larger clone lies one base away. The CDR3 sequence holds 13 residues, the cysteine and phenylalanine included. The entry retains the CDR3 DNA only, 39 bases that are in frame from base 1. In the germline V gene (reference sequence), CDR1 corresponds to SEHNR and CDR2 to FQNEAQ. V drops 4 bases and J drops 5 bases, leaving 11 bases in between. This specimen's time point label, interpreted: week 5, during vaccination. A 20-mer mutant IDH1 peptide at 300 micrograms in Montanide made up each vaccine dose, which was injected subcutaneously together with topical imiquimod. The donors had newly diagnosed IDH1-mutant astrocytomas of WHO grade 3 or 4 that showed loss of nuclear ATRX. The samples were drawn from NOA16, a multicentre, single-arm, open-label phase I trial in Germany that tested a mutant IDH1 peptide vaccine in humans for the first time. The DNeasy Blood and Tissue Kit was used to extract genomic DNA from EDTA blood for TCRB sequencing.

This sample was included in a study of a mutant IDH1 vaccine in newly diagnosed glioma (dated by TCRdb to the early 2020s). Concerning the study at large: Eight vaccinations were administered to patients in weeks 1, 3, 5, 7, 11, 15, 19 and 23, corresponding to visits V03 through V10. Vaccination began 4-6 weeks after radiotherapy alone, or alongside temozolomide cycles in the chemotherapy-containing groups. Of the roughly 31 treated patients, roughly 62% were male and approximately 40% were female, and the mean age was approximately 40 years. Prior to enrollment, patients had been given standard therapy consisting of radiotherapy alone, temozolomide alone, or radiochemotherapy with temozolomide, with the combination given to most patients. Peripheral blood was drawn at six visits: V03 (baseline), V05, V07, V10, V12 and V13. For exploratory analyses, longitudinal TCRB deep sequencing was carried out in roughly 25 treated patients wherever samples were available.

Library generation was performed with the immunoSEQ multiplex PCR assay. Following the manufacturer's protocol, the hsTCRB Kit was used to amplify rearranged TCR beta chain sequences. TCRB libraries were sequenced on an Illumina MiSeq. The published analysis was carried out like this. The kit vendor's proprietary platform handled demultiplexing, trimming and gene mapping. TCRdb limited this immuneACCESS table to in-frame rearrangements with V and J called. A share of clones is missing; checked studies link under half to unresolved V genes, and the rest is unexplained. V and J calls and clone size are as listed in that table; D and trimming were resolved from the DNA. The sample records over 50,000 clones, about 87% of which are singletons. The ten largest make up about 4.6% of the sample. Overall study results and their limits: Changes in the top peripheral T cell clonotypes picked up by TCRB sequencing did not appear to be linked to pseudoprogression. Immune responses induced by the vaccine were seen in 90% to 95% of patients across multiple MHC alleles. Availability determined which PBMC samples were chosen for TCRB deep sequencing. The authors stated that sample limitations prevented analyses of patient blood samples from being reproduced.

The receptor comes from a woman in her forties with glioma. The sample in question was PBMCs, obtained from a glioma patient whose treatment included an IDH1 peptide vaccine. The chain was built from TRBV7-9 and TRBJ2-5, with no confidently assigned D gene. The CDR3 region reads CASSSPQEETQYF. The DNA is TGTGCCAGCAGCTCTCCCCAGGAGGAGACCCAGTACTTC.